This T cell receptor (beta chain) was identified in a study of T cells in Graves' hyperthyroidism and ophthalmopathy (dated by TCRdb to the late 2010s). Regarding the complete study: Peripheral blood was collected at initial diagnosis, before any treatment. Following sampling, methimazole starting at 30 mg daily was given to hyperthyroidism patients, and high-dose intravenous methylprednisolone was given to ophthalmopathy patients. TCR V-J signatures able to tell the groups apart were searched for in a discovery cohort of 90 to 100 patients, of whom over 40 had Graves' ophthalmopathy and about 60 had stable Graves' hyperthyroidism. Prospective prediction of ophthalmopathy was tested in an independent validation cohort consisting of about 20 hyperthyroidism patients and 15 to 17 patients who later progressed to ophthalmopathy. The study also compared thyroid tissue and blood T-cell repertoires from about 6 Graves' hyperthyroidism patients. The paper describes TCR Vbeta CDR3 sequencing of some 130 peripheral blood samples, made up of some 40 ophthalmopathy patients, around 73 hyperthyroidism patients and 17 progressor patients. The 75 to 100 discovery patients were divided at random into training and test sets in a 7:3 ratio.

Graves' hyperthyroidism was defined as stable when no progression to ophthalmopathy occurred over 18 months of follow-up. Hyperthyroidism patients were aged 18 to 65 years and newly diagnosed, with disease duration of less than 2 months. Any patient with an uncontrolled infection, another autoimmune disease, pregnancy or lactation was excluded. Diagnoses were established on the basis of clinical symptoms, serum thyroxine and TRAb, thyroid ultrasound, and orbital computed tomography. PBMCs were separated from roughly 10 ml of fresh peripheral blood using Ficoll-Paque density gradient centrifugation. Total RNA was extracted using Trizol reagent, and RNA quality was assessed on an Agilent 2100 Bioanalyzer. This clonotype was seen many times. The specificity of this receptor is unknown. Base quality data are lacking; no much larger clone is found one base away. TCR beta CDR3 regions were amplified from RNA transcripts. The first round of RT-PCR for the TCR CDR3 was performed with the HTBI primer set and the Qiagen OneStep RT-PCR kit. A second multiplex PCR round built the libraries, followed by size selection and purification. Paired-end sequencing of the libraries was performed with 100 bp reads on an Illumina HiSeq2000. Concerning the study's data processing: SOAPnuke was used to process the raw data, removing reads that contained adapters or uncalled bases, had a mean Phred below 15, or lacked an exact match to the constant primer or identifier. COPE v1.2.5 was used to merge the high-quality paired reads, and each unique nucleotide sequence was defined as a clonotype. MiTCR v1.1 was used to align clonotypes to the IMGT TRBV, TRBD and TRBJ reference segments. Analysis was restricted to V-J combinations with a frequency above 0.0001, which covered roughly 99% of repertoires. A TCS score was defined as the ratio of F50 (clonal expansion) to E x V (chaos), with BLOSUM62-based TCRdist applied between CDR3 peptides within each V-J. Welch's t-statistics and random forest reduced fewer than 550 V-J features to 13, which were used in a naive Bayes classifier (R e1071). TCRdb reran the public reads through fastp at Q25 and MiXCR, keeping productive beta chains. CDR3 protein sequences are deduplicated, and each keeps its most common genes and DNA. None of the V and J calls come from the authors' own analysis; TCRdb made them. Present in this sample are approximately 200,000 distinct CDR3 sequences, 18% of which were seen just once. The top ten constitute roughly two fifths of the sample.

Overall study outcomes, separate from this receptor: In validation, the model predicted progression to ophthalmopathy with roughly 70% sensitivity and 72% to 75% specificity, a median of around 6.6 months before onset. Sample size was not statistically predetermined, and investigators were not blinded to group allocation. Blood samples also contained most of the expanded thyroid clonotypes (frequency above 0.001), which suggests that blood repertoires may reflect thyroid immune responses. A 13 V-J signature model separated ophthalmopathy from stable hyperthyroidism, with roughly 88% sensitivity and roughly 81% specificity in cross-validation and 80%/75% in testing.

Source material: blood. The TCR was taken from a man aged 40-49 years with Graves' hyperthyroidism.

The nucleotides are TGTGCCAGCAGTTTAATCGGGGGGGCCGGGGAGCTGTTTTTT. This sequence encodes CASSLIGGAGELFF. The chain uses TRBV27 and TRBJ2-2; 8 of the junction bases match TRBD2. Clipping removes 2 bases from V and 6 bases from J, with 2 as the unmatched junction base count. From the cysteine up to the phenylalanine, the CDR3 has a length of 14 residues. The sequence is cut down to CDR3 DNA, 42 bases in frame from base 1. The germline V gene (reference sequence) gives CDR1 as MNHEY and CDR2 as SMNVEV.